Many counts were recorded for the clone carrying this T cell receptor beta chain. Its antigen is as yet unknown. Investigators profiled TCR beta VDJ and CDR3 from genomic DNA template. MiXCR, run by TCRdb on the reads, gives a single entry per CDR3 protein. The sample includes fewer than 250,000 distinct CDR3 sequences, approximately 50% of them seen just once. J was trimmed by 3 bases and V by 4 bases; bases with no gene match: 8. There are 15 residues in the CDR3. Germline-derived CDR1 and CDR2 are MGHRA and YSYEKL. The data belong to a study of CD8+CD57+ T cells in acquired aplastic anemia. Study-level points and caveats: Patients had approximately 30 CD8+ CDR3 sequences in common with controls (the shared set). No significant difference in CD8+ Simpson's diversity was found between patients and controls.

Patients picked for sequencing had shown CD8+CD57+ cell expansion detected by flow cytometry. Severe acquired aplastic anemia was diagnosed in all patients. Sequenced input: sorted CD4+, CD8+, or CD8+CD57+ T cells (not recorded which) from PBMCs. This receptor was obtained from a human donor with aplastic anemia. J is TRBJ1-1 and V is TRBV4-1, with 7 bases matching TRBD1. The CDR3 DNA follows: TGCGCCAGCAGCCCGGACAGGCAGGGAGACACTGAAGCTTTCTTT. Protein: CASSPDRQGDTEAFF.